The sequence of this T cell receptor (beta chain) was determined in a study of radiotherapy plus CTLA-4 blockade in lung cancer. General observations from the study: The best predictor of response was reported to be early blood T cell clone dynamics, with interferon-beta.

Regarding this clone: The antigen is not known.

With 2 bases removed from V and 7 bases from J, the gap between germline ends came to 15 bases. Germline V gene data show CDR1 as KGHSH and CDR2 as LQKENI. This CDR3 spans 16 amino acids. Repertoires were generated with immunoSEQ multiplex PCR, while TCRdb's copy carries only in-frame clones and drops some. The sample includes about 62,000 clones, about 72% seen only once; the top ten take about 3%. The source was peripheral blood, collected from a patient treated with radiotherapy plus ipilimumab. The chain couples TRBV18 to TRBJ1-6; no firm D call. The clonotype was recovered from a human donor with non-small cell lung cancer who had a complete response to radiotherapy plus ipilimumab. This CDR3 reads CASSPNGPTGNSPLHF. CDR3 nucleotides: TGTGCCAGCTCACCAAACGGACCTACGGGGAATTCACCCCTCCACTTT.